The 21 T cell receptor beta chains given below trace back to one sample, sequenced in a study of blood T cell repertoires in COVID-19. Generated by immunoSEQ multiplex PCR, the TCRdb table keeps only in-frame clones and is missing some. The repertoire consists of 150,000 to 200,000 clones, with over 80% occurring once and the leading ten covering around 10%. The material sequenced was peripheral blood. The receptors derive from a woman aged 80 or over with active or convalescent COVID-19.

This sequence joins TRBV6-5 and TRBJ2-7; a possible D gene is TRBD2 (6 bases). The V end lost 2 bases, the J end lost 4 bases, and 9 bases lay between the germline ends. CDR1 and CDR2 from the germline V gene are MNHEY and SVGAGI. The CDR3 is made up of 13 amino acids. In DNA form, the CDR3 reads TGTGCCAGCAGTTACAGGAGGGGTTACGAGCAGTACTTC. The encoded protein is CASSYRRGYEQYF.

This chain uses TRBV27 with TRBJ1-1; D is ambiguous. Looked up from germline, CDR1 is MNHEY and CDR2 is SMNVEV (reference sequence). V was trimmed by 5 bases and J by 7 bases, leaving 11 bases between them. This CDR3 comprises 12 residues. CDR3 nucleotide sequence: TGTGCCAGCAGTGCCCGGTTTGGTGAAGCTTTCTTT. Amino acid sequence: CASSARFGEAFF.

The chain has TRBV19 and TRBJ1-2; D remains unclear. CDR3 size: 15 residues. The V end lost 4 bases, the J end lost 5 bases, and 17 bases lay between the germline ends. In germline, CDR1 is LNHDA, CDR2 SQIVND (reference sequence). The CDR3 reads CASSTPGIRIYGYTF. CDR3 DNA sequence: TGTGCCAGTAGTACCCCCGGGATTAGGATATATGGCTACACCTTC.

The V and J genes are TRBV27 and TRBJ2-6; 7 positions match TRBD1. After removal of 3 bases from V and 0 bases from J, the junction contained 5 bases not matched to a gene. The CDR3 length is 17 residues. The germline CDR1 and CDR2 sequences are MNHEY and SMNVEV (reference sequence). The CDR3 loop is CASSLGTASSGANVLTF. DNA for the CDR3: TGTGCCAGCAGTTTGGGGACAGCCTCCTCTGGGGCCAACGTCCTGACTTTC.

This chain joins TRBV5-1 and TRBJ2-7; 10 positions agree with TRBD1. Per germline, CDR1 SGHRS and CDR2 YFSETQ. The CDR3 sequence is 15 residues long. After removal of 3 bases from V and 2 bases from J, the junction contained 5 bases not matched to a gene. CDR3 nucleotides: TGCGCCAGCAGCTCTTCCGGGACAGGGGCCTACGAGCAGTACTTC. This translates into CASSSSGTGAYEQYF.

The rearrangement joins TRBV6-5 to TRBJ2-1; weak D call: TRBD2 (6 bases). V lost 4 bases and J 0 bases, leaving 7 bases between the germline ends. Per germline, CDR1 MNHEY and CDR2 SVGAGI. The CDR3 runs to 14 residues. CDR3 sequence reads: CASSSEGSYNEQFF. As DNA, the CDR3 is TGTGCCAGCAGTTCGGAGGGCTCCTACAATGAGCAGTTCTTC.

The chain couples TRBV14 to TRBJ2-1; TRBD2 aligns across 16 bases. The germline gives CDR1 SGHDN, CDR2 FVKESK. J gave up 7 bases and V 4 bases, and 13 bases lay outside the gene matches. The CDR3 has 19 residues. CDR3 nucleotides: TGTGCCAGCAGCCGATACGGGACTAGCGGGGGGGCCCTAATGAATGAGCAGTTCTTC. It specifies CASSRYGTSGGALMNEQFF.

This clone has more than one count but fewer than ten. The chain has TRBV5-5 and TRBJ1-4, with 7 bases aligning to TRBD1. CDR3 length: 15 residues. CDR1 and CDR2 from the germline V gene are SGHKS and YYEKEE (reference sequence). V lost 5 bases to trimming and J lost 8 bases; unmatched junction nucleotides: 12. The CDR3 protein is CASRRGNRGEEKLFF. The CDR3 region has the DNA TGTGCCAGCAGGAGAGGTAACAGGGGTGAGGAAAAACTGTTTTTT.

The chain links TRBV19 to TRBJ2-5; TRBD2 matches 11 bases. J lost 2 bases, V lost 1 base, and 3 bases had no gene match. Looked up from germline, CDR1 is LNHDA and CDR2 is SQIVND (reference sequence). The length of the CDR3 is 16 residues. DNA for the CDR3: TGTGCCAGTAGTATAGGACTAGCGGGGCTACAAGAGACCCAGTACTTC. Translated: CASSIGLAGLQETQYF.

This chain connects TRBV7-2 to TRBJ1-1, with 8 nucleotides matching TRBD1. Germline CDR1 is SGHTA and CDR2 is FQGNSA. Trimming cost V 3 bases and J 5 bases; bases outside gene matches: 8. The CDR3 is 15 residues long. CDR3 protein: CASSFGVTGVTEAFF. Written as DNA, the CDR3 is TGTGCCAGCAGCTTCGGTGTGACAGGGGTTACTGAAGCTTTCTTT. The whole variable domain, remainder taken from reference TRBV7-2 and TRBJ1-1, is GAGVSQSPSNKVTEKGKDVELRCDPISGHTALYWYRQSLGQGLEFLIYFQGNSAPDKSGLPSDRFSAERTGGSVSTLTIQRTQQEDSAVYLCASSFGVTGVTEAFFGQGTRLTVV.

The rearrangement uses TRBV6-5 and TRBJ1-4, with a tentative D call TRBD1 (6 bases). Between the trimmed V and J ends, which lost 2 bases and 5 bases, there was a span of 9 bases. The CDR3 covers 14 residues. Germline V lookup: CDR1 MNHEY, CDR2 SVGAGI. Written as DNA, the CDR3 is TGTGCCAGCAGTTACGCAGGGGTCAATGAAAAACTGTTTTTT. As protein: CASSYAGVNEKLFF.

V usage is TRBV29-1 and J usage is TRBJ1-2; D unresolved. V gave up 0 bases and J gave up 5 bases, with 13 bases separating them. The CDR3 consists of 14 residues. CDR1 is SQVTM and CDR2 is ANQGSEA in the germline V gene. The chain's CDR3 is CSVEDTASRYGYTF. The CDR3 DNA reads TGCAGCGTTGAAGACACGGCTAGTCGATATGGCTACACCTTC.

This rearrangement joins TRBV6-5 to TRBJ2-2, with 9 bases aligning to TRBD1. J gave up 5 bases and V 1 base, and 5 bases lay outside the gene matches. Germline loops: CDR1 MNHEY, CDR2 SVGAGI. The CDR3 extends over 16 amino acids. CDR3 nucleotide sequence: TGTGCCAGCAGTTACTTCCGAGACAGGGGGACCGGGGAGCTGTTTTTT. Amino acids: CASSYFRDRGTGELFF.

The CDR3 spells CASSLARQERDIQYF. CDR3 nucleotides: TGTGCCAGCAGCTTAGCCAGACAGGAGAGGGACATTCAGTACTTC. The V and J genes are TRBV7-2 and TRBJ2-4, with a weak D call TRBD1 (6 bases). Trimming took off 0 bases at V and 8 bases at J, with 14 bases between the two ends. Germline CDR1 and CDR2: SGHTA and FQGNSA. This CDR3 spans 15 amino acids. The whole variable domain, filled in from reference TRBV7-2 and TRBJ2-4, reads GAGVSQSPSNKVTEKGKDVELRCDPISGHTALYWYRQSLGQGLEFLIYFQGNSAPDKSGLPSDRFSAERTGGSVSTLTIQRTQQEDSAVYLCASSLARQERDIQYFGAGTRLSVL.

The V gene is TRBV6-2 or TRBV6-3, the J gene TRBJ1-2; no reliable D call. Trimming left V 3 bases short and J 8 bases short, with 7 bases between. The CDR3 has 11 residues. Germline CDR1 is MNHEY and CDR2 is SVGEGT. This chain's CDR3 is CASSYLVGYTF. CDR3 DNA: TGTGCCAGCAGTTATCTCGTCGGCTACACCTTC.

The chain is built from TRBV10-3 and TRBJ2-1; tentative D call: TRBD2 (5 bases). This CDR3 contains 17 residues. Trimming left V 0 bases short and J 0 bases short, with 12 bases between. The germline gives CDR1 ENHRY, CDR2 SYGVKD. CDR3 residues: CAISESIRLASYNEQFF. The CDR3 DNA follows: TGTGCCATCAGTGAGTCGATAAGGCTAGCCTCCTACAATGAGCAGTTCTTC.

The J gene is TRBJ1-2, the V gene TRBV11-2; perhaps TRBD1 as D (6 bases). The V end lost 3 bases, the J end lost 4 bases, and 15 bases lay between the germline ends. In germline, CDR1 is SGHAT, CDR2 FQNNGV. CDR3 length equals 15 residues. The CDR3 reads CASSFPTDRFYGYTF. The CDR3 DNA reads TGTGCCAGCAGCTTCCCGACGGACAGATTCTATGGCTACACCTTC. Variable domain in full (rest from reference TRBV11-2 and TRBJ1-2): EAGVAQSPRYKIIEKRQSVAFWCNPISGHATLYWYQQILGQGPKLLIQFQNNGVVDDSQLPKDRFSAERLKGVDSTLKIQPAKLEDSAVYLCASSFPTDRFYGYTFGSGTRLTVV.

This sequence joins TRBV5-4 and TRBJ1-2; D possibly corresponds to TRBD1 (6 bases). This CDR3 is 12 amino acids long. Germline V gene data show CDR1 as SGHNT and CDR2 as YYREEE (reference sequence). The germline V and J ends were trimmed by 0 bases and 7 bases, with 7 bases remaining between them. This chain's CDR3 is CASSLDRVGYTF. The DNA of the CDR3 is TGTGCCAGCAGCTTGGACAGGGTTGGCTACACCTTC.

This chain uses TRBV19 with TRBJ1-1, with no clear D. This CDR3 contains 14 residues. CDR1 and CDR2 (germline): LNHDA, SQIVND (reference sequence). V was clipped by 3 bases and J by 2 bases, with 10 bases between them. The CDR3 spells CASSMANINTEAFF. CDR3 sequence (DNA): TGTGCCAGTAGTATGGCAAACATAAACACTGAAGCTTTCTTT.

The gene calls are TRBV20-1 and TRBJ1-2, with D perhaps TRBD1 (5 bases). Germline V lookup: CDR1 DFQATT, CDR2 SNEGSKA (reference sequence). The ends were cut back, 3 bases at V and 4 bases at J, with 21 bases in the middle. This CDR3 spans 16 amino acids. CDR3 amino acids: CSASPQQGFFTYGYTF. CDR3 sequence (DNA): TGCAGTGCTAGTCCCCAGCAGGGATTTTTTACCTATGGCTACACCTTC.

Written as DNA, the CDR3 is TGTGCCAGCTCGCGGACATCAAACACTGAAGCTTTCTTT. This encodes CASSRTSNTEAFF. The chain carries TRBV18 and TRBJ1-1; perhaps TRBD1 as D (5 bases). V lost 6 bases, J lost 2 bases, and 10 bases lay in between. Germline assignment: CDR1 KGHSH and CDR2 LQKENI. The CDR3 contains 13 residues.